Each of the 3 T cell receptor beta chains below was sequenced from the same sample in a study of cytomegalovirus exposure and HLA in healthy donors. In the PCR, 60 Vbeta and 13 Jbeta primers were used. Some clones are missing from TCRdb's copy, which holds only in-frame ones; the method was immunoSEQ multiplex PCR. Of about 180,000 clones in the sample, about 79% were seen once. The specimen sequenced was PBMCs. Receptors were obtained from a man between 18 and 35 years old in good health and CMV-seronegative.

The genes are TRBV28 and TRBJ2-7, with 8 bases aligning to TRBD1. The germline CDR1 and CDR2 sequences are MDHEN and SYDVKM. The CDR3 has 16 amino acids. The J segment lost 1 base and the V segment lost 6 bases, leaving 11 bases of the junction unmatched. CDR3 DNA sequence: TGTGCCAGCAGCTCTGTCAGGGGGCAGGGATCCTACGAGCAGTACTTC. Its translation: CASSSVRGQGSYEQYF. Filled out from reference TRBV28 and TRBJ2-7, the complete variable domain reads DVKVTQSSRYLVKRTGEKVFLECVQDMDHENMFWYRQDPGLGLRLIYFSYDVKMKEKGDIPEGYSVSREKKERFSLILESASTNQTSMYLCASSSVRGQGSYEQYFGPGTRLTVT.

The rearrangement joins TRBV28 to TRBJ2-2; 7 bases line up with TRBD2. This CDR3 region has 16 residues. Losses at the gene ends were 3 bases for V and 4 bases for J; bases not matched to a gene: 8. Germline CDR1 and CDR2: MDHEN and SYDVKM. The CDR3 protein is CASSFPRTRPTGELFF. As DNA, the CDR3 is TGTGCCAGCAGTTTTCCCCGGACTAGGCCCACCGGGGAGCTGTTTTTT.

CDR3 sequence (DNA): TGTGCCTGGGTCCGACAGGGGGCAACCGGGGAGCTGTTTTTT. The encoded protein is CAWVRQGATGELFF. The chain recombines TRBV30 with TRBJ2-2; TRBD1 agrees at 10 bases. This CDR3 has 14 residues. V dropped 5 bases and J dropped 5; count of bases not matched to a gene: 5. Germline CDR1 GTSNPN, CDR2 SVGIG (reference sequence).